This T cell receptor (beta chain) is drawn from a study of blood T cell repertoires in COVID-19. Assay: immunoSEQ multiplex PCR; the TCRdb copy retains only in-frame clones and omits some. The sample records approximately 470,000 clones, around 90% being singletons. Cohort placement rested on clinical history that participants reported themselves. Per the germline V gene, CDR1 is SNHLY and CDR2 is FYNNEI. This CDR3 comprises 15 residues. The ends lost 11 bases at V and 3 bases at J; junction bases unmatched: 12. This rearrangement joins TRBV2 to TRBJ1-5; 8 bases map to TRBD1. The specimen sequenced was PBMCs or T cells enriched from blood (not recorded which). This TCR was sampled from a woman aged 18-30 years who had recovered from COVID-19. DNA for the CDR3: TGTGCCGGGTCACCGGGACAGGCTACCAATCAGCCCCAGCATTTT. It specifies CAGSPGQATNQPQHF.